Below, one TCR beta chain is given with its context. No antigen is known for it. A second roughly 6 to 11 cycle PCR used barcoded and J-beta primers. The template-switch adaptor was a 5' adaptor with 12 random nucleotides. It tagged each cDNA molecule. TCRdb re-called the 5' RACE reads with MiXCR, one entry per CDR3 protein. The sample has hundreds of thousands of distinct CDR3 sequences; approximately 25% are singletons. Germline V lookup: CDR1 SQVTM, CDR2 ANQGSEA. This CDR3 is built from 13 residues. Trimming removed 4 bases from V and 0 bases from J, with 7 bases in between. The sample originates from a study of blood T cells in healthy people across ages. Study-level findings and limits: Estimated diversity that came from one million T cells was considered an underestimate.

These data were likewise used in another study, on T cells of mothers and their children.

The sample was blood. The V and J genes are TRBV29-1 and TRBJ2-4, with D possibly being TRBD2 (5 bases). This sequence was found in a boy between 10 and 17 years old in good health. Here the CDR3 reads CSVVGLAKNIQYF. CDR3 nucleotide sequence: TGCAGCGTTGTCGGACTAGCCAAAAACATTCAGTACTTC.